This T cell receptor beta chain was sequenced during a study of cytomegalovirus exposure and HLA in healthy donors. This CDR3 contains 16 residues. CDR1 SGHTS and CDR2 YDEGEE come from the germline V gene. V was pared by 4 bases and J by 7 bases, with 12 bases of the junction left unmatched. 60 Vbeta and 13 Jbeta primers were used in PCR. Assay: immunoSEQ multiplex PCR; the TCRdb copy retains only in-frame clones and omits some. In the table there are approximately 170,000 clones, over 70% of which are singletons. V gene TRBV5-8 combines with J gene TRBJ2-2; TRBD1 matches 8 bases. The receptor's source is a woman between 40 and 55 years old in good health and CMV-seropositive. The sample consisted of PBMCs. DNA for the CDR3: TGTGCCAGCAGCCAGGGGGCCGGGACACTTATCGGGGAGCTGTTTTTT. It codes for CASSQGAGTLIGELFF.